This T cell receptor beta chain derives from a study of blood T cell repertoires in COVID-19. The repertoire was sequenced with immunoSEQ multiplex PCR; TCRdb's copy has only in-frame clones and lacks some. The data show about 180,000 clones, approximately 80% seen once. Participants were placed into cohorts based on the clinical history they reported. V was shortened by 0 bases and J by 9 bases, with 12 bases between the two germline ends. Germline-derived CDR1 and CDR2 are SGHDT and YYEEEE. The CDR3 is 13 amino acids. The source material was PBMCs or T cells enriched from blood (not recorded which). This sequence originates from a man aged 55 to 70 who had been exposed to COVID-19. The chain carries TRBV5-6 and TRBJ2-5; unclear D gene. The CDR3 coding sequence is TGTGCCAGCAGCTTGGGCACCCCACGGTCCCAGTACTTC. It is translated as CASSLGTPRSQYF.